The next 3 T cell receptor beta chains were all read from a single sample in a study of radiotherapy plus CTLA-4 blockade in lung cancer. This table comes from immunoSEQ multiplex PCR, and its TCRdb copy is limited to in-frame clones, with some not included. The sample yields roughly 53,000 clones, around four fifths seen once. This specimen was peripheral blood, taken from a patient treated with radiotherapy plus ipilimumab. Receptors were obtained from a human donor with non-small cell lung cancer who had a partial response to radiotherapy plus ipilimumab.

The chain links TRBV7-6 to TRBJ2-2; 8 bases agree with TRBD1. The V and J ends lost 0 bases and 4 bases, in that order; junction bases with no gene match: 4. Germline CDR1 and CDR2: SGHVS and FNYEAQ. This CDR3 contains 16 residues. The CDR3 spells CASSLAETGVTGELFF. The DNA of the CDR3 is TGTGCCAGCAGCTTAGCCGAGACAGGGGTCACCGGGGAGCTGTTTTTT. Based on the CDR3 plus reference TRBV7-6 and TRBJ2-2, the full variable domain is GAGVSQSPRYKVTKRGQDVALRCDPISGHVSLYWYRQALGQGPEFLTYFNYEAQQDKSGLPNDRFSAERPEGSISTLTIQRTEQRDSAMYRCASSLAETGVTGELFFGEGSRLTVL.

This clone was seen once. V gene TRBV11-2 combines with J gene TRBJ1-2; weak D call: TRBD1 (6 bases). The CDR3 consists of 13 residues. The germline gives CDR1 SGHAT, CDR2 FQNNGV. Trimming pared 3 bases from V and 4 bases from J, leaving 9 bases between. The CDR3 region is CASSLDSSYGYTF. The CDR3 DNA reads as TGTGCCAGCAGCTTGGACAGTTCCTATGGCTACACCTTC.

V usage is TRBV5-1 and J usage is TRBJ1-1, with 7 nucleotides matching TRBD1. This CDR3 comprises 16 residues. From germline, CDR1 is SGHRS and CDR2 YFSETQ. Trimming took 3 bases from V and 0 from J; bases not matched to a gene: 8. CDR3 loop: CASSSGQPELNTEAFF. As DNA, the CDR3 is TGCGCCAGCAGCTCGGGACAGCCAGAACTGAACACTGAAGCTTTCTTT.